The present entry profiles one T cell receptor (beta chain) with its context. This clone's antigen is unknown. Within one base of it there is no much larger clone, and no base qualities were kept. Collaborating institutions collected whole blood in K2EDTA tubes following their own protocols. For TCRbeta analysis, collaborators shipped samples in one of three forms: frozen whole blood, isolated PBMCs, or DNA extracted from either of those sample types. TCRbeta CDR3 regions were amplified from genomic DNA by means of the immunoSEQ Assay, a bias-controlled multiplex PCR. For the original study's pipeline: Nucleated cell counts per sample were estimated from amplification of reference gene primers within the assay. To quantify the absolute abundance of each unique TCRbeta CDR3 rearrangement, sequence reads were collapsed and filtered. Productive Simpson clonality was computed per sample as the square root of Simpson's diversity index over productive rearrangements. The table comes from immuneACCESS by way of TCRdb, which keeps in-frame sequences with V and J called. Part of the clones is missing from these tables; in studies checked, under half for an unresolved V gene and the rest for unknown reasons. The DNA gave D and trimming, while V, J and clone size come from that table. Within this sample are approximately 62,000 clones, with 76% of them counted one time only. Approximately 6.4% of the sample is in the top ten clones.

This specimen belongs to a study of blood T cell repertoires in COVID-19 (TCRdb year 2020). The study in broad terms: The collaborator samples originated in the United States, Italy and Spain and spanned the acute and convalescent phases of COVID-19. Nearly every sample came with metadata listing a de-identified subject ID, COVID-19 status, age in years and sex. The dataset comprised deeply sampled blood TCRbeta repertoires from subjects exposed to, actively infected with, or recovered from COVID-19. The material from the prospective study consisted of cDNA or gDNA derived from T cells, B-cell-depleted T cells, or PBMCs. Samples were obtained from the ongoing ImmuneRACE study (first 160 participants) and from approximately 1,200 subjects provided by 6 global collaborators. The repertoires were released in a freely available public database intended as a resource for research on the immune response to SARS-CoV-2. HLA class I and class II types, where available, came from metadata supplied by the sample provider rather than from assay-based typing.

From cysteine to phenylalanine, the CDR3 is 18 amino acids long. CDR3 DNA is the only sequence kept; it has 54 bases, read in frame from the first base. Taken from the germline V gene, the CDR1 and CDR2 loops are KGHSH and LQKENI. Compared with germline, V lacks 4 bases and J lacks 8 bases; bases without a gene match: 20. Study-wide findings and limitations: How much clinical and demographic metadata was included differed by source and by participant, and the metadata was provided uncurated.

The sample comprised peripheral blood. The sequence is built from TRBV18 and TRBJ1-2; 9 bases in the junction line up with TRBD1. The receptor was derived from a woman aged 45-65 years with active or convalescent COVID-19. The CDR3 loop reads CASSLSYSTGTGQSGYTF. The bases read TGTGCCAGCTCACTCTCTTACTCAACCGGGACAGGGCAAAGCGGCTACACCTTC.